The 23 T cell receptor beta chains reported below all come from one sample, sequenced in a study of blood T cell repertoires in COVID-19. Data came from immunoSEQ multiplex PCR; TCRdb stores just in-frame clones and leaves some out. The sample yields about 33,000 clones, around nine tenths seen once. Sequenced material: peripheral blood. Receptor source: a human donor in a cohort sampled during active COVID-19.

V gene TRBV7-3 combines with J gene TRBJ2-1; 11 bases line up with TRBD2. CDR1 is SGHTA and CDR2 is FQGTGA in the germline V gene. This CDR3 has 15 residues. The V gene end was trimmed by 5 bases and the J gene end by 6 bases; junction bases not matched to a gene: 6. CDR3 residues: CASSLGLADLNEQFF. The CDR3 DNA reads TGTGCCAGCAGCCTGGGACTAGCGGACCTCAATGAGCAGTTCTTC. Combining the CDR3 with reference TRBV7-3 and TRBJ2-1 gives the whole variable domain GAGVSQTPSNKVTEKGKYVELRCDPISGHTALYWYRQSLGQGPEFLIYFQGTGAADDSGLPNDRFFAVRPEGSVSTLKIQRTERGDSAVYLCASSLGLADLNEQFFGPGTRLTVL.

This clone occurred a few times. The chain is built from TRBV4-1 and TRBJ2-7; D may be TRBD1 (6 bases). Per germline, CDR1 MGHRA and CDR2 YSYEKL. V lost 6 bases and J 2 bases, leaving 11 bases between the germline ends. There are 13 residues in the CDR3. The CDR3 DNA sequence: TGCGCCAGCAGGAGAACAGGGACCTACGAGCAGTACTTC. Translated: CASRRTGTYEQYF.

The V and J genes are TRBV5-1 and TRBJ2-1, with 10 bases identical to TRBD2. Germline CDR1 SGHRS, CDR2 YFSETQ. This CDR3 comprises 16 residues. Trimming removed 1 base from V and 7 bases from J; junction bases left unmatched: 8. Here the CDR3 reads CASSLTASGGLNEQFF. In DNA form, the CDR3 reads TGCGCCAGCAGCTTGACGGCTAGCGGGGGTCTGAATGAGCAGTTCTTC.

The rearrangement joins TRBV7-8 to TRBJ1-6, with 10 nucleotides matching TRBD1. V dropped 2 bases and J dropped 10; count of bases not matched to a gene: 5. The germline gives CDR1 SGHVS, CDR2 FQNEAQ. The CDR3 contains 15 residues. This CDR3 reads CASSLYGQGDSPLHF. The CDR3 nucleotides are TGTGCCAGCAGCTTATACGGACAGGGGGACTCACCCCTCCACTTT.

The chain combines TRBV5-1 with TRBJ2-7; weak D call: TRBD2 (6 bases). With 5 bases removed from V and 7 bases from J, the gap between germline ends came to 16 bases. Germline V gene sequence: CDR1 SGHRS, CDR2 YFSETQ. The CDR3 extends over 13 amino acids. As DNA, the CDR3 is TGCGCCAGCAGTCTGGGACTCGCGGGGGAGCAGTACTTC. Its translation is CASSLGLAGEQYF.

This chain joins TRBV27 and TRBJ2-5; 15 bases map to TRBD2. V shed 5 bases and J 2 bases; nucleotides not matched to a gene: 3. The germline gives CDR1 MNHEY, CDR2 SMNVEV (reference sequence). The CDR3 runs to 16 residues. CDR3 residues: CASSTGTSGRQETQYF. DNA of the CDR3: TGTGCCAGCAGTACCGGGACTAGCGGGAGGCAAGAGACCCAGTACTTC.

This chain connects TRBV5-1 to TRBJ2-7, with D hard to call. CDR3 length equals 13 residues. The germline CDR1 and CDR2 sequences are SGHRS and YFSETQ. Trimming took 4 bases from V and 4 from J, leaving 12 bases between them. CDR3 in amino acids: CASSLSDVYEQYF. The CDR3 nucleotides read TGCGCCAGCAGCCTAAGTGATGTTTACGAGCAGTACTTC.

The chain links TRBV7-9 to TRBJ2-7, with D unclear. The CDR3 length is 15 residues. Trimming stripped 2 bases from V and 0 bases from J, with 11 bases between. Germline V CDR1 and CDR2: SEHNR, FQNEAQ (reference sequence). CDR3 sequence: CASSLRRQGSYEQYF. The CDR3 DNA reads TGTGCCAGCAGCTTACGCCGACAAGGCTCCTACGAGCAGTACTTC.

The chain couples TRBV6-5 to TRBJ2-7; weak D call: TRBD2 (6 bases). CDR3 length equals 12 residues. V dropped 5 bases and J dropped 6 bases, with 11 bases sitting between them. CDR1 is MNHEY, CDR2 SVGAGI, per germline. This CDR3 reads CASSLSGLEQYF. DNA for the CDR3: TGTGCCAGCAGTCTTAGCGGCCTCGAGCAGTACTTC.

CDR3 DNA sequence: TGCGCCAGCAGACAGGGGGAATCCTATAATTCACCCCTCCACTTT. This codes for CASRQGESYNSPLHF. The chain joins TRBV5-1 to TRBJ1-6; 8 nucleotides match TRBD1. Germline trimming cut 5 bases from V and 1 base from J; bases unmatched to any gene: 2. The CDR3 sequence is 15 residues long. Germline V lookup: CDR1 SGHRS, CDR2 YFSETQ.

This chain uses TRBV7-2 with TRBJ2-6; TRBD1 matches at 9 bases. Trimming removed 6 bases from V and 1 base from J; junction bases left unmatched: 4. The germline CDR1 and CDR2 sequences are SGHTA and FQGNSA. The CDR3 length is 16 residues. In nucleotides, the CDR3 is TGTGCCAGCAGATCCGGGACAGGGTCTGGGGCCAACGTCCTGACTTTC. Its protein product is CASRSGTGSGANVLTF.

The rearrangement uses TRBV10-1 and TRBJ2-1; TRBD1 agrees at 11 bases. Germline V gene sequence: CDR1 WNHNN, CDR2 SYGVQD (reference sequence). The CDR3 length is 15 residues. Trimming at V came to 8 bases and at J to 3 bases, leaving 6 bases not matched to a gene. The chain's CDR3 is CASGPGTGGYNEQFF. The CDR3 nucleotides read TGCGCCAGCGGACCCGGGACAGGGGGCTACAATGAGCAGTTCTTC.

CDR3 DNA sequence: TGTGCCAGCAGCCCCCGGGAAAGGGTCCACTACGAGCAGTACTTC. Protein product: CASSPRERVHYEQYF. V is TRBV5-4 and J is TRBJ2-7, with a weak D call TRBD2 (5 bases). Germline-derived CDR1 and CDR2 are SGHNT and YYREEE (reference sequence). This CDR3 spans 15 amino acids. V dropped 4 bases and J dropped 3 bases, with 17 bases sitting between them.

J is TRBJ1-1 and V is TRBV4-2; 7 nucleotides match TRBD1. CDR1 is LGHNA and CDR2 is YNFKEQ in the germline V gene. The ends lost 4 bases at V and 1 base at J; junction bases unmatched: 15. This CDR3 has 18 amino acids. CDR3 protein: CASSPSYRGPGENTEAFF. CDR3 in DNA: TGTGCCAGCAGCCCGAGTTATAGGGGGCCTGGGGAGAACACTGAAGCTTTCTTT.

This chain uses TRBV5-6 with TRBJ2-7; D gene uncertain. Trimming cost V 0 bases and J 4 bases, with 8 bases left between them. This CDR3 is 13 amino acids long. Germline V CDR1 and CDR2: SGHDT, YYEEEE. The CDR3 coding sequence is TGTGCCAGCAGCTTGGATATAGAGTACGAGCAGTACTTC. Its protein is CASSLDIEYEQYF.

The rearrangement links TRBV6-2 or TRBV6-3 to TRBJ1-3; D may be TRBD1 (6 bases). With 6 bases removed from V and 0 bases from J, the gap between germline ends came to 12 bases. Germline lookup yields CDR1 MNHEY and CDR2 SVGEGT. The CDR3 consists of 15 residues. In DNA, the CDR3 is TGTGCCAGCAGCAGAGGGACAAGCTCTGGAAACACCATATATTTT. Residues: CASSRGTSSGNTIYF.

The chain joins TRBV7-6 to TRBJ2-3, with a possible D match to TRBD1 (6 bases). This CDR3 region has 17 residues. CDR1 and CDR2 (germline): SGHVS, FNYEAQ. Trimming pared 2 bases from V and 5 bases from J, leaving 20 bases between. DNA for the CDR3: TGTGCCAGCAGCTTATATCTAGCACAATTCAGGGGAGATACGCAGTATTTT. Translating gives CASSLYLAQFRGDTQYF.

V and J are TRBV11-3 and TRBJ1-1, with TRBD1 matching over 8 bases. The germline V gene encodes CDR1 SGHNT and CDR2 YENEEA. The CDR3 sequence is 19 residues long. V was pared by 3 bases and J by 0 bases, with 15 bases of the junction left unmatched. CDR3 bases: TGTGCCAGCAGCTTCCAGGGGGCGCGTTCGGCCCTTATGAACACTGAAGCTTTCTTT. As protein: CASSFQGARSALMNTEAFF.

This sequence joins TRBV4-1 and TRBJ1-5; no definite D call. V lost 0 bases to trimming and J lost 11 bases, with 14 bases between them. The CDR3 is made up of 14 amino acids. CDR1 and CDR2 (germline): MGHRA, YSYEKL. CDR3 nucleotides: TGCGCCAGCAGCCAAGATCGAGGGCCCGTAGCCCAGCATTTT. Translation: CASSQDRGPVAQHF.

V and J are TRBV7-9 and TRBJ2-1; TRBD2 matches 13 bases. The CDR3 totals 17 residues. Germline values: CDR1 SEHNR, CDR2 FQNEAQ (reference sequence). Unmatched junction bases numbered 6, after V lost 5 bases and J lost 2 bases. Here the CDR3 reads CASSTGGLAGAYNEQFF. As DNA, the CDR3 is TGTGCCAGCAGCACCGGCGGACTAGCGGGGGCCTACAATGAGCAGTTCTTC.

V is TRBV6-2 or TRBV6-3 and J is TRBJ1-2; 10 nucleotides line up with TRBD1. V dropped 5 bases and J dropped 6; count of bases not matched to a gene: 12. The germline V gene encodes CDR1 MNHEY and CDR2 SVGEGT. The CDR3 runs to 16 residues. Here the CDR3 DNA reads TGTGCCAGCAGTCCCACTCCGGGACAGGGGAACGATGGCTACACCTTC. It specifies CASSPTPGQGNDGYTF.

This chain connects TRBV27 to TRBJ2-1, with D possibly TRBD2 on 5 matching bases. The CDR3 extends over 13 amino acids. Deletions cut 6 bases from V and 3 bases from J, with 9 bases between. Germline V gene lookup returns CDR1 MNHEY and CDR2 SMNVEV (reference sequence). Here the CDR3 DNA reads TGTGCCAGCAGAGCGGACCACTACAATGAGCAGTTCTTC. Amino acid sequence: CASRADHYNEQFF.

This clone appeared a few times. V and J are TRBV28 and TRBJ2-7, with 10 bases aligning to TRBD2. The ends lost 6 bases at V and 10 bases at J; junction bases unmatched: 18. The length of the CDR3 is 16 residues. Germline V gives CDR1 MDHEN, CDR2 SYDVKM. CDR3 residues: CASSPTPGSGRADQYF. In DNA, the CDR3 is TGTGCCAGCAGCCCCACCCCTGGGAGCGGGAGGGCAGATCAGTACTTC.